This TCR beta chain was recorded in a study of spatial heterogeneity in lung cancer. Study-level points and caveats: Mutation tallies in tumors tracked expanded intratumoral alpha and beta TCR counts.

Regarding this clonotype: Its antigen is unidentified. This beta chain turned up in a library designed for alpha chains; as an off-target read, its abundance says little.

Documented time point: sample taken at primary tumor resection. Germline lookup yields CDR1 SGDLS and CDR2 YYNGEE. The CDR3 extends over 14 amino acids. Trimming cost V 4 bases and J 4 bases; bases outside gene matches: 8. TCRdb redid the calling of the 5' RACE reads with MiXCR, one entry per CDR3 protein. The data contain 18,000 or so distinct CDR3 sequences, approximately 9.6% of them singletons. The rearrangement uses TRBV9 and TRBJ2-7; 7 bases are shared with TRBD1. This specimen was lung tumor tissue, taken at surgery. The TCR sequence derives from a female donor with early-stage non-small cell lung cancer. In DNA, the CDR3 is TGTGCCAGCAGCCCCAGACAGGGTGGTTACGAGCAGTACTTC. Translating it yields CASSPRQGGYEQYF.